Listed here are 5 T cell receptor beta chains from one sample, sequenced in a study of spatial heterogeneity in lung cancer. TCRdb re-derived calls from the 5' RACE reads in MiXCR, one entry per CDR3 protein. The repertoire holds some 100,000 distinct CDR3 sequences, with under 9% as singletons. Time point given: sample taken at primary tumor resection. In each case, whole RNA from tumor, nontumor lung or frozen PBMC was sequenced unsorted. The sample here was PBMCs, taken at surgery. These receptors all stem from a male donor with early-stage non-small cell lung cancer.

In its sample, this clonotype was seen a few times. The rearrangement links TRBV2 to TRBJ2-2; D is unclear. Trimming shortened V by 4 bases and J by 1 base, and 10 bases separated the two germline ends. Germline CDR1 and CDR2: SNHLY and FYNNEI. This CDR3 comprises 15 residues. CDR3 sequence reads: CASSGVGLNTGELFF. DNA of the CDR3: TGTGCCAGCAGTGGCGTAGGGTTGAACACCGGGGAGCTGTTTTTT. The whole variable domain, remainder taken from reference TRBV2 and TRBJ2-2, is EPEVTQTPSHQVTQMGQEVILRCVPISNHLYFYWYRQILGQKVEFLVSFYNNEISEKSEIFDDQFSVERPDGSNFTLKIRSTKLEDSAMYFCASSGVGLNTGELFFGEGSRLTVL.

The chain links TRBV10-3 to TRBJ2-7; D is unclear. The germline V and J ends were trimmed by 0 bases and 5 bases, with 14 bases remaining between them. This CDR3 comprises 15 residues. Germline V CDR1 and CDR2: ENHRY, SYGVKD. The CDR3 protein is CAISESVEDQNEQYF. The CDR3 DNA follows: TGTGCCATCAGTGAGTCGGTTGAGGACCAAAACGAGCAGTACTTC.

The chain links TRBV29-1 to TRBJ2-7; 8 positions match TRBD1. J lost 5 bases, V lost 1 base, and 10 bases had no gene match. Germline V gives CDR1 SQVTM, CDR2 ANQGSEA. The CDR3 spans 15 residues. CDR3 in DNA: TGCAGCGTTGAAGTGGGGCGGACAGGGAAGAACGAGCAGTACTTC. Amino acid sequence: CSVEVGRTGKNEQYF.

This clonotype was recorded at least ten times. V is TRBV3-1 and J is TRBJ2-7; D remains unclear. Germline CDR1 reads LGHDT; CDR2 reads YNNKEL (reference sequence). CDR3 length equals 12 residues. Trimming removed 3 bases at V and 5 bases at J, with 8 bases between. The CDR3 loop reads CASSHGVNEQYF. The CDR3 DNA is TGTGCCAGCAGCCATGGGGTCAACGAGCAGTACTTC.

Many counts were recorded for this clonotype. The V call is TRBV11-2, the J call TRBJ2-1, with 11 bases lining up with TRBD2. Losses at the gene ends were 2 bases for V and 8 bases for J; bases not matched to a gene: 11. The CDR3 spans 17 residues. Germline lookup yields CDR1 SGHAT and CDR2 FQNNGV. CDR3 amino acids: CASSLILSGGARDEQFF. CDR3 sequence (DNA): TGTGCCAGCAGCTTAATACTTAGCGGGGGGGCTAGGGATGAGCAGTTCTTC.